A single sample gave rise to the 10 T cell receptor beta chains below, sequenced in a study of cytomegalovirus exposure and HLA in healthy donors. The PCR was carried out with 60 Vbeta primers and 13 Jbeta primers. TCRdb's table, derived via immunoSEQ multiplex PCR, lists solely in-frame clones and lacks some. This table holds about 120,000 clones, approximately 72% found once. Material for sequencing was PBMCs. The receptors here all came from a man aged 55 to 69 in good health and CMV-seropositive.

The rearrangement links TRBV18 to TRBJ1-5, with D perhaps TRBD1 (5 bases). The V end was cut by 2 bases, the J end by 7 bases, with 12 bases between. The CDR3 has 14 residues. Per germline, CDR1 KGHSH and CDR2 LQKENI. The CDR3 DNA reads TGTGCCAGCTCACCATGGGGGGAACGGCAGCCCCAGCATTTT. It specifies CASSPWGERQPQHF. The variable domain in full, with the rest retrieved from reference TRBV18 and TRBJ1-5, is NAGVMQNPRHLVRRRGQEARLRCSPMKGHSHVYWYRQLPEEGLKFMVYLQKENIIDESGMPKERFSAEFPKEGPSILRIQQVVRGDSAAYFCASSPWGERQPQHFGDGTRLSIL.

This chain joins TRBV7-2 and TRBJ2-1; no definite D call. V lost 3 bases and J lost 7, with 7 bases in between. Per the germline V gene, CDR1 is SGHTA and CDR2 is FQGNSA. The CDR3 covers 12 residues. CDR3: CASSFSRNEQFF. In DNA form, the CDR3 reads TGTGCCAGCAGCTTCTCTAGGAATGAGCAGTTCTTC.

This chain links TRBV25-1 with TRBJ2-2; D gene unclear. Germline CDR1 is MGHDK and CDR2 is SYGVNS. This CDR3 has 15 amino acids. V was clipped by 5 bases and J by 4 bases, with 14 bases between them. The CDR3 loop reads CASSTSWATTGELFF. The CDR3 nucleotides read TGTGCCAGCAGTACTTCCTGGGCTACCACCGGGGAGCTGTTTTTT.

The rearrangement links TRBV18 to TRBJ2-7; D gene uncertain. The CDR3 spans 12 residues. Germline V gene lookup returns CDR1 KGHSH and CDR2 LQKENI. V was cut by 3 bases and J by 4 bases, with 7 bases left in between. The CDR3 bases are TGTGCCAGCTCACCCGGAGCTTACGAGCAGTACTTC. Translated: CASSPGAYEQYF.

This chain links TRBV6-6 with TRBJ1-6; D perhaps matches TRBD1 (6 bases). The V end lost 0 bases, the J end lost 6 bases, and 12 bases lay between the germline ends. CDR1 is MNHNY and CDR2 is SVGAGI in the germline V gene (reference sequence). The CDR3 covers 16 residues. The CDR3 coding sequence is TGTGCCAGCAGTTACTCGAGACAGGATCTTAATTCACCCCTCCACTTT. The encoded protein is CASSYSRQDLNSPLHF.

The rearrangement joins TRBV11-2 to TRBJ2-7; no definite D call. The CDR3 length is 11 residues. Trimming cost V 5 bases and J 3 bases, with 5 bases left between them. CDR1 and CDR2 (germline): SGHAT, FQNNGV. This CDR3 reads CASSPHYEQYF. DNA for the CDR3: TGTGCCAGCAGCCCACACTACGAGCAGTACTTC.

This chain uses TRBV10-3 with TRBJ1-3; D uncertain. Trimming left V 4 bases short and J 0 bases short, with 4 bases between. Per germline, CDR1 ENHRY and CDR2 SYGVKD. This CDR3 has 13 amino acids. CDR3 sequence (DNA): TGTGCCATCAGTGGGAGCTCTGGAAACACCATATATTTT. The encoded protein is CAISGSSGNTIYF.

The chain joins TRBV5-1 to TRBJ1-2; 7 bases match TRBD1. Germline lookup yields CDR1 SGHRS and CDR2 YFSETQ. J was trimmed by 8 bases and V by 2 bases; bases with no gene match: 12. The CDR3 totals 15 residues. The CDR3 DNA follows: TGCGCCAGCAGCTTAGGGGCAGGGGGTTCGCGAGGCTACACCTTC. Amino acid sequence: CASSLGAGGSRGYTF.

This chain uses TRBV12-5 with TRBJ1-1, with TRBD1 as a possible D gene (6 bases). The CDR3 sequence is 16 residues long. V was pared by 2 bases and J by 0 bases, with 13 bases between. CDR1 LGHNT and CDR2 FRNRAP come from the germline V gene. DNA for the CDR3: TGTGCTAGTGGTTTGTCACAGGGCTATATGAACACTGAAGCTTTCTTT. Translating it yields CASGLSQGYMNTEAFF. The variable domain in full, with the rest retrieved from reference TRBV12-5 and TRBJ1-1, is DARVTQTPRHKVTEMGQEVTMRCQPILGHNTVFWYRQTMMQGLELLAYFRNRAPLDDSGMPKDRFSAEMPDATLATLKIQPSEPRDSAVYFCASGLSQGYMNTEAFFGQGTRLTVV.

J is TRBJ1-1 and V is TRBV10-3, with D tentatively TRBD1 (6 bases). In germline, CDR1 is ENHRY, CDR2 SYGVKD. Trimming cost V 2 bases and J 7 bases, with 14 bases left between them. The CDR3 runs to 14 residues. The DNA for the CDR3 is TGTGCCATCAGTGAGACCCGACAGGAGAGTGAAGCTTTCTTT. Its translation: CAISETRQESEAFF.